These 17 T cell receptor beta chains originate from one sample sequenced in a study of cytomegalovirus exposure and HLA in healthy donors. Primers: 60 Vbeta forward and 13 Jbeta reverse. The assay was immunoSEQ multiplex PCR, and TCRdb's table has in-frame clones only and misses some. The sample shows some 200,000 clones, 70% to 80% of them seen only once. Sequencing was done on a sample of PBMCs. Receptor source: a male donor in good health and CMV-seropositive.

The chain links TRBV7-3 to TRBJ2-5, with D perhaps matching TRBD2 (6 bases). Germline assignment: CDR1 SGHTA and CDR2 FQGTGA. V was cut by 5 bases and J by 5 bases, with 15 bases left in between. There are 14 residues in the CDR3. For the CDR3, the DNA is TGTGCCAGCAGCCCCGGGGGAGGACGGGAGACCCAGTACTTC. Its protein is CASSPGGGRETQYF.

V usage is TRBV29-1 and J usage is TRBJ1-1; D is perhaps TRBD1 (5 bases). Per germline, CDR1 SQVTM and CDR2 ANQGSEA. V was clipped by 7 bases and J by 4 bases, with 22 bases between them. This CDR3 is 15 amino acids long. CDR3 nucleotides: TGCAGCGCCCCACAGGTGGACACCGCGGTCACTGAAGCTTTCTTT. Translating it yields CSAPQVDTAVTEAFF.

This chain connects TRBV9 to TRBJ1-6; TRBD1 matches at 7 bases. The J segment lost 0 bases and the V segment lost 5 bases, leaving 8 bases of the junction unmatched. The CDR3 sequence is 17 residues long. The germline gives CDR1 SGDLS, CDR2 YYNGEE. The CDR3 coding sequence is TGTGCCAGCAGAGACGACAGGGAGAGCTCCTATAATTCACCCCTCCACTTT. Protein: CASRDDRESSYNSPLHF.

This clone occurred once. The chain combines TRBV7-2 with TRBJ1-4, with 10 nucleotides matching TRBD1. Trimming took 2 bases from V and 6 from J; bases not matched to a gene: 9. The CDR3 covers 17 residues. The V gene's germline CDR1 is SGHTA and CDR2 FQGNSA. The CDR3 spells CASSLTPPGQGYEKLFF. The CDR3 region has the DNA TGTGCCAGCAGCTTAACTCCCCCGGGACAGGGGTATGAAAAACTGTTTTTT.

CDR3 DNA sequence: TGTGCCAGCAGCCCGCAAGTAGCTACCGGGGAGCTGTTTTTT. This sequence encodes CASSPQVATGELFF. This chain links TRBV14 with TRBJ2-2; D not certain. The germline gives CDR1 SGHDN, CDR2 FVKESK. Trimming stripped 4 bases from V and 5 bases from J, with 11 bases between. The CDR3 spans 14 residues.

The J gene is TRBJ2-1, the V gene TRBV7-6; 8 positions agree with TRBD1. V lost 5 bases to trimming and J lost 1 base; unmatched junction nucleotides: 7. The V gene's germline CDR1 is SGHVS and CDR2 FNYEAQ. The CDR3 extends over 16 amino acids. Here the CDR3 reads CASSLTGQGSYNEQFF. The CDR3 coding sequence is TGTGCCAGCAGCCTCACCGGACAGGGATCCTACAATGAGCAGTTCTTC.

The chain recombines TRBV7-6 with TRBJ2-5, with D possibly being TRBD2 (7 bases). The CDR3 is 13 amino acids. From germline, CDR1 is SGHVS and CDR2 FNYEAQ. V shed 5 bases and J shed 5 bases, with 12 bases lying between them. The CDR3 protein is CASSRGGGETQYF. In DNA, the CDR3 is TGTGCCAGCAGCCGCGGGGGCGGGGAGACCCAGTACTTC.

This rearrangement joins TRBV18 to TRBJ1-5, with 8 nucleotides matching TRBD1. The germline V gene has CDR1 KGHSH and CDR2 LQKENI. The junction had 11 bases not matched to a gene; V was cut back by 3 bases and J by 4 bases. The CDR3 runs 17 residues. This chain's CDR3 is CASSPGQGARENQPQHF. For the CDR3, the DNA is TGTGCCAGCTCACCGGGGCAGGGGGCTCGGGAAAATCAGCCCCAGCATTTT.

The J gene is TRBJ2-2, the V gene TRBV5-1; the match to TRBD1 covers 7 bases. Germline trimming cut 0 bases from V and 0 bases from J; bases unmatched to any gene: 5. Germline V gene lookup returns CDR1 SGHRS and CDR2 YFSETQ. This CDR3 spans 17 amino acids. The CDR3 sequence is CASSLDTGAANTGELFF. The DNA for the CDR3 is TGCGCCAGCAGCTTGGATACAGGGGCCGCGAACACCGGGGAGCTGTTTTTT.

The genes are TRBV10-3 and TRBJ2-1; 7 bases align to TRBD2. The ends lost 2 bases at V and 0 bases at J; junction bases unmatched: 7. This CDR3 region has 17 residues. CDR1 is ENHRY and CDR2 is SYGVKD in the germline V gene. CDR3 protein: CAISERAGEISYNEQFF. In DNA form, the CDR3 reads TGTGCCATCAGTGAGAGGGCGGGGGAGATCTCCTACAATGAGCAGTTCTTC.

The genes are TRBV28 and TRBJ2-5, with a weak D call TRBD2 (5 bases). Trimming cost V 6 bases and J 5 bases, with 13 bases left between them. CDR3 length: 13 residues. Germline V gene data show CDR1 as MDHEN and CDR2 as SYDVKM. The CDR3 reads CASRLVGMETQYF. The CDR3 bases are TGTGCCAGCAGACTAGTTGGGATGGAGACCCAGTACTTC.

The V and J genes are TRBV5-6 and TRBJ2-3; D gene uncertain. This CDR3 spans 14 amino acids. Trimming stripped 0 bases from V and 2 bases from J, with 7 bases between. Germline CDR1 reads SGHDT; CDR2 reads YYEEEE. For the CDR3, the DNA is TGTGCCAGCAGCTTGGCCCAGTTCACAGATACGCAGTATTTT. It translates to CASSLAQFTDTQYF.

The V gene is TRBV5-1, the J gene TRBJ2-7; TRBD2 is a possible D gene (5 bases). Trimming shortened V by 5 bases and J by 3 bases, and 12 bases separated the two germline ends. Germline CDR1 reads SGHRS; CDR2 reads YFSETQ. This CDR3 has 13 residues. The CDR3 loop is CASRATGDYEQYF. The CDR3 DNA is TGCGCCAGCAGGGCGACCGGGGACTACGAGCAGTACTTC. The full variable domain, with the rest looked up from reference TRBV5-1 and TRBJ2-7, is KAGVTQTPRYLIKTRGQQVTLSCSPISGHRSVSWYQQTPGQGLQFLFEYFSETQRNKGNFPGRFSGRQFSNSRSEMNVSTLELGDSALYLCASRATGDYEQYFGPGTRLTVT.

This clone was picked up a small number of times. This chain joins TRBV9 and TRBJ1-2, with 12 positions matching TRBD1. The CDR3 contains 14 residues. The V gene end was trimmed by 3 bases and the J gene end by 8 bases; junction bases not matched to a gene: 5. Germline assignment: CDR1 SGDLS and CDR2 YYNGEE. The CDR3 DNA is TGTGCCAGCAGCGCGGGACAGGGGGCGCAAGGCTACACCTTC. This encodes CASSAGQGAQGYTF.

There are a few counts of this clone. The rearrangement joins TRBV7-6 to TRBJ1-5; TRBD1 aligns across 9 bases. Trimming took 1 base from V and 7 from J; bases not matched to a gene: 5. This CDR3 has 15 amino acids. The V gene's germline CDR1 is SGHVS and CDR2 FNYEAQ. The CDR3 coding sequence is TGTGCCAGCAGCTTAGGACAGGGGGTCCGGCAGCCCCAGCATTTT. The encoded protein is CASSLGQGVRQPQHF. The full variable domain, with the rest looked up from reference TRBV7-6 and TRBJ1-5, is GAGVSQSPRYKVTKRGQDVALRCDPISGHVSLYWYRQALGQGPEFLTYFNYEAQQDKSGLPNDRFSAERPEGSISTLTIQRTEQRDSAMYRCASSLGQGVRQPQHFGDGTRLSIL.

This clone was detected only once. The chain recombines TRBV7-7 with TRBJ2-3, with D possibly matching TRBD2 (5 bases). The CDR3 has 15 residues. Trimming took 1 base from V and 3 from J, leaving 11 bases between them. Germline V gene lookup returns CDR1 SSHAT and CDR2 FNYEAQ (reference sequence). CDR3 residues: CASSLDGKRTDTQYF. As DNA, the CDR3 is TGTGCCAGCAGCTTAGACGGGAAGAGGACAGATACGCAGTATTTT.

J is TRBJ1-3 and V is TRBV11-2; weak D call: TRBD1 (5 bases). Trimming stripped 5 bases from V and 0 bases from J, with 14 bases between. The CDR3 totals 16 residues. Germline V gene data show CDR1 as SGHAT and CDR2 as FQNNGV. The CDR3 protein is CASSAIDSYSGNTIYF. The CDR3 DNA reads TGTGCCAGCAGCGCCATCGACAGTTACTCTGGAAACACCATATATTTT.